This T cell receptor (beta chain) was sequenced for a study of T cell responses to AZD1222 COVID-19 vaccine. Data came from immunoSEQ multiplex PCR; TCRdb stores just in-frame clones and leaves some out. This sample has 120,000 or so clones, with 70% to 90% found just once. Points from the study as a whole: Reportedly, nearly half the spike-specific TCRs target unmutated variant regions.

A word on this clone: Its antigen is currently unknown.

V was pared by 5 bases and J by 1 base, with 9 bases between. The CDR3 covers 14 residues. Per the germline V gene, CDR1 is SNHLY and CDR2 is FYNNEI. This receptor was identified in an adult in good health. The chain uses TRBV2 and TRBJ2-4; D gene ambiguous. The specimen comprised peripheral blood, sampled on day 0 of AZD1222 vaccination. CDR3: CASSIPAAKNIQYF. In DNA, the CDR3 is TGTGCCAGCAGTATACCTGCCGCCAAAAACATTCAGTACTTC.